This T cell receptor (beta chain) was recovered during a study of T cells in Graves' hyperthyroidism and ophthalmopathy. For the study at large: Peripheral blood was secured at the point of initial diagnosis, before any treatment. General study results and limits: Ophthalmopathy was distinguished from stable hyperthyroidism by 13 V-J signatures.

TCR beta CDR3 regions were amplified from RNA transcripts. An initial round of RT-PCR targeting the TCR CDR3 relied on the HTBI primer set. MiXCR, applied by TCRdb to the multiplex PCR reads, yields one record per CDR3 protein. The sample consists of 500,000 to 800,000 distinct CDR3 sequences, 14% of them appearing once. The authors took PBMCs from roughly 9.5 ml fresh peripheral blood. CDR3 length equals 16 residues. Trimming removed 1 base at V and 4 bases at J, with 14 bases between. In germline, CDR1 is MGHRA, CDR2 YSYEKL. This clonotype was counted between two and nine times. The antigen is unknown.

V is TRBV4-1 and J is TRBJ1-5; D call uncertain. The source is a woman in her 50s with Graves' ophthalmopathy. The source material was blood. Written as DNA, the CDR3 is TGCGCCAGCAGCCAAGTATTGGAGGTGGGAAATCAGCCCCAGCATTTT. Protein: CASSQVLEVGNQPQHF.